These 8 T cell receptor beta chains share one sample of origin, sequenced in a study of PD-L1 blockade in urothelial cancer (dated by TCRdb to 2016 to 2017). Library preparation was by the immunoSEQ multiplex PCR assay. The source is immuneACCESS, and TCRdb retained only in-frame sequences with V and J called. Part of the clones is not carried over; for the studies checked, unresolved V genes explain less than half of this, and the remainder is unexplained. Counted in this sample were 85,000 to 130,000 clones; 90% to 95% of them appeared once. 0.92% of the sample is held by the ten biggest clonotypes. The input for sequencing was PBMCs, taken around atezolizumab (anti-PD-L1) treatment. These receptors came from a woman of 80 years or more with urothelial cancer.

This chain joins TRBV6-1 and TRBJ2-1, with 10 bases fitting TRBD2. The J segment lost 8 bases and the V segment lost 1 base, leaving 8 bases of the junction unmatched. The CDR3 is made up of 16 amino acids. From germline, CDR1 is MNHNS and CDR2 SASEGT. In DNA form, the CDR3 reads TGTGCCAGCAGTGAAGGACTAGCGGGCCGGGGGGATGAGCAGTTCTTC. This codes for CASSEGLAGRGDEQFF.

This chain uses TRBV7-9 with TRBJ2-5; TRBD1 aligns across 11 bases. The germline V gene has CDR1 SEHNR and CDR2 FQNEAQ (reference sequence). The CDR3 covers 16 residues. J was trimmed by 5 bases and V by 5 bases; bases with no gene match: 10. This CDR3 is CASSRAAGTGGETQYF. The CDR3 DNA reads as TGTGCCAGCAGCCGTGCAGCCGGGACAGGGGGGGAGACCCAGTACTTC.

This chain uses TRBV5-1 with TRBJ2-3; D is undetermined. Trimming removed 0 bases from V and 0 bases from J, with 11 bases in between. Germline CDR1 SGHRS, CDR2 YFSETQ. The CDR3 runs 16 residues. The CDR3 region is CASSLAPQASTDTQYF. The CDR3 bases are TGCGCCAGCAGCTTGGCCCCGCAGGCTAGCACAGATACGCAGTATTTT. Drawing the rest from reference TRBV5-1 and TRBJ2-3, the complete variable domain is KAGVTQTPRYLIKTRGQQVTLSCSPISGHRSVSWYQQTPGQGLQFLFEYFSETQRNKGNFPGRFSGRQFSNSRSEMNVSTLELGDSALYLCASSLAPQASTDTQYFGPGTRLTVL.

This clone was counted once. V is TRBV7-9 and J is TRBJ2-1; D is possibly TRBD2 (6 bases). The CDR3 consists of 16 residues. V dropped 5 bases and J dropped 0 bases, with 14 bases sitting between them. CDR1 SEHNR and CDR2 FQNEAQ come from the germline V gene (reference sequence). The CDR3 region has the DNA TGTGCCAGCAGCCCCTGGTCCGGGAGCTCCTACAATGAGCAGTTCTTC. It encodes CASSPWSGSSYNEQFF. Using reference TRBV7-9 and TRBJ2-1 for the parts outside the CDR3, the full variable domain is DTGVSQNPRHKITKRGQNVTFRCDPISEHNRLYWYRQTLGQGPEFLTYFQNEAQLEKSRLLSDRFSAERPKGSFSTLEIQRTEQGDSAMYLCASSPWSGSSYNEQFFGPGTRLTVL.

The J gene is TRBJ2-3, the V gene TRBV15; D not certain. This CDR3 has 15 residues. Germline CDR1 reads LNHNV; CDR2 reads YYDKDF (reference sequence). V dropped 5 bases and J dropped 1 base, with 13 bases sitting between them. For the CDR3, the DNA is TGTGCCACCAGCCGCTCCCCGGTTGGCACAGATACGCAGTATTTT. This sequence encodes CATSRSPVGTDTQYF.

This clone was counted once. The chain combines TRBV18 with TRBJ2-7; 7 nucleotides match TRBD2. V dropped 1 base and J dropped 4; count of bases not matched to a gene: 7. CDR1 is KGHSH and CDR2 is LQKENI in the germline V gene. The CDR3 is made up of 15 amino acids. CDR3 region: CASSPLTSGVYEQYF. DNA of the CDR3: TGTGCCAGCTCACCACTCACCAGCGGGGTTTACGAGCAGTACTTC. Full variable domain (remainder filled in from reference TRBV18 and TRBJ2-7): NAGVMQNPRHLVRRRGQEARLRCSPMKGHSHVYWYRQLPEEGLKFMVYLQKENIIDESGMPKERFSAEFPKEGPSILRIQQVVRGDSAAYFCASSPLTSGVYEQYFGPGTRLTVT.

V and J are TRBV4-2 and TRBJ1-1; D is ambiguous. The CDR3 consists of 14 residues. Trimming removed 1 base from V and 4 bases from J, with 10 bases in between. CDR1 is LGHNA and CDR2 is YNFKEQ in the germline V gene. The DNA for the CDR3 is TGTGCCAGCAGCCAAGTTAAAACTAGCACTGAAGCTTTCTTT. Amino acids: CASSQVKTSTEAFF.

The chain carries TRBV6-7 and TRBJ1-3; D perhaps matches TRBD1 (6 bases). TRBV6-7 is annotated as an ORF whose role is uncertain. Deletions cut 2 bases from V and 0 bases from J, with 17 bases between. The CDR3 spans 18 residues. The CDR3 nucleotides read TGTGCCAGCAGTTACAGGGTGGCAGGGGATATCTCTGGAAACACCATATATTTT. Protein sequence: CASSYRVAGDISGNTIYF.